The 5 T cell receptor beta chains in this list originate from one sample, sequenced in a study of spatial heterogeneity in lung cancer. Time point noted: sample taken at primary tumor resection. Tumor, nontumor lung or frozen PBMC supplied whole RNA that was sequenced unsorted. TCRdb processed the 5' RACE reads anew with MiXCR; each CDR3 protein has one entry. The sample carries about 4,800 distinct CDR3 sequences, 25% to 30% recorded once. Sequenced material: PBMCs, taken at surgery. These receptors originate from a male donor with early-stage non-small cell lung cancer.

This clonotype is medium-sized in the sample. The chain has TRBV27 and TRBJ2-5; the D gene is possibly TRBD1 (6 bases). Germline V gives CDR1 MNHEY, CDR2 SMNVEV (reference sequence). V was shortened by 3 bases and J by 2 bases, with 19 bases between the two germline ends. The CDR3 is 17 amino acids. The chain's CDR3 is CASSFYPLQGIQETQYF. The CDR3 coding sequence is TGTGCCAGCAGTTTTTACCCCCTACAGGGAATTCAAGAGACCCAGTACTTC.

This chain joins TRBV12-3 or TRBV12-4 and TRBJ1-3, with TRBD1 identical over 7 bases. The CDR3 totals 14 residues. V lost 6 bases to trimming and J lost 0 bases; unmatched junction nucleotides: 2. The CDR3, as DNA: TGTGCCAGCAGGGGGACAGCCTCTGGAAACACCATATATTTT. Amino acids: CASRGTASGNTIYF.

The chain carries TRBV29-1 and TRBJ1-2; D ambiguous. Germline V CDR1 and CDR2: SQVTM, ANQGSEA. This CDR3 comprises 13 residues. Trimming stripped 3 bases from V and 4 bases from J, with 12 bases between. The CDR3 is CSVDTAMSYGYTF. DNA of the CDR3: TGCAGCGTTGACACAGCCATGAGCTATGGCTACACCTTC.

This clonotype was observed at least ten times. The chain carries TRBV9 and TRBJ1-1; D may be TRBD1 (6 bases). The V end was cut by 0 bases, the J end by 3 bases, with 6 bases between. Germline assignment: CDR1 SGDLS and CDR2 YYNGEE. This CDR3 region has 13 residues. The CDR3 reads CASSVEGDTEAFF. The CDR3 DNA sequence: TGTGCCAGCAGCGTAGAGGGGGACACTGAAGCTTTCTTT.

This clonotype was counted ten times or more. This sequence joins TRBV20-1 and TRBJ2-5; 7 bases agree with TRBD1. V gave up 0 bases and J gave up 5 bases; unmatched junction bases: 9. Germline assignment: CDR1 DFQATT and CDR2 SNEGSKA (reference sequence). This CDR3 spans 15 amino acids. Written as DNA, the CDR3 is TGCAGTGCTAGAGAGGGCTCAGGGGGTGAGGAGACCCAGTACTTC. Translation gives CSAREGSGGEETQYF.